A selection of T cell receptor beta chains follows, all from one sample in a study of post-analysis software for immune sequencing data. MiXCR was run by TCRdb on the PCR reads, yielding one entry per CDR3 protein. The table shows 500,000 to 600,000 distinct CDR3 sequences, with 40% to 50% occurring only once. The specimen sequenced was blood. These receptors came from a girl under 18 with multiple sclerosis. Each CDR3 is given with its conserved first and last residue. A D gene is named only where the DNA matches it firmly. Expanded clones are given a class, and other clones once, few, many or no size at all.

abundance,j_gene,d_gene,v_gene,CDR3aa,CDR3nt
few,TRBJ2-1,-,TRBV6-5,CASSWDPGREGVDEQFF,TGTGCCAGCAGTTGGGACCCGGGCAGGGAAGGTGTCGATGAGCAGTTCTTC
-,TRBJ2-7,-,TRBV4-1,CASSQDSSDHEQYF,TGCGCCAGCAGCCAAGATTCAAGCGACCACGAGCAGTACTTC
few,TRBJ2-1,TRBD1,TRBV6-5,CASSYADLQGRGNEQFF,TGTGCCAGCAGTTACGCGGACCTACAGGGGCGAGGGAATGAGCAGTTCTTC
-,TRBJ2-1,-,TRBV5-1,CASSSGIKEWDEQFF,TGCGCCAGCAGCTCCGGGATTAAGGAGTGGGATGAGCAGTTCTTC
many,TRBJ2-3,-,TRBV7-6,CASSLSGTQYF,TGTGCCAGCAGCTTATCTGGTACGCAGTATTTT
few,TRBJ2-7,TRBD1,TRBV20-1,CSARDGQGATYEQYF,TGCAGTGCTAGAGACGGACAGGGGGCGACCTACGAGCAGTACTTC
few,TRBJ2-1,TRBD2,TRBV7-3,CASSAGGPSNEQFF,TGTGCCAGCAGCGCGGGGGGGCCAAGCAATGAGCAGTTCTTC
-,TRBJ2-1,TRBD2,TRBV5-1,CASSLGSSGSRSYNEQFF,TGCGCCAGCAGCTTGGGGTCTAGCGGGAGCCGCTCCTACAATGAGCAGTTCTTC
-,TRBJ2-1,TRBD1,TRBV6-2/TRBV6-3,CASSYTLRDRAYNEQFF,TGTGCCAGCAGTTACACCCTTCGGGACAGGGCCTACAATGAGCAGTTCTTC
few,TRBJ2-7,TRBD1,TRBV15,CATSSGMRGPSDEQYF,TGTGCCACCAGCTCGGGGATGAGGGGGCCAAGCGACGAGCAGTACTTC
few,TRBJ1-1,-,TRBV10-3,CAISELGGQAAEAFF,TGTGCCATCAGTGAATTGGGGGGCCAAGCAGCTGAAGCTTTCTTT
-,TRBJ2-5,TRBD2,TRBV4-1,CASSPLRVGGPSETQYF,TGCGCCAGCAGCCCCCTGAGAGTGGGAGGGCCATCGGAGACCCAGTACTTC
few,TRBJ1-2,-,TRBV12-3/TRBV12-4,CASSLQVNYGYTF,TGTGCCAGCAGTTTACAGGTTAACTATGGCTACACCTTC
-,TRBJ2-7,-,TRBV24-1,CATSDFNGIGSRSVYEQYF,TGTGCCACCAGTGATTTCAACGGCATCGGCAGTCGGTCTGTCTACGAGCAGTACTTC
-,TRBJ1-1,-,TRBV29-1,CSGGPGTEAFF,TGCAGTGGGGGCCCGGGAACTGAAGCTTTCTTT
-,TRBJ2-7,-,TRBV5-6,CASSLQGYPFRYF,TGTGCCAGCAGCTTGCAGGGCTATCCCTTCCGGTACTTC
many,TRBJ2-3,-,TRBV10-3,CAISEPSRTDTQYF,TGTGCCATCAGTGAGCCTAGCCGCACAGATACGCAGTATTTT
many,TRBJ1-2,-,TRBV6-1,CASSEAGNYGYTF,TGTGCCAGCAGTGAAGCAGGGAACTATGGCTACACCTTC
few,TRBJ2-5,-,TRBV20-1,CSARGVETQYF,TGCAGCGCCCGAGGGGTCGAGACCCAGTACTTC
-,TRBJ2-7,-,TRBV2,CASSEALNYNEQYF,TGTGCCAGCAGTGAAGCCCTCAACTACAATGAGCAGTACTTC
-,TRBJ1-6,-,TRBV2,CASRDSYNSPLHF,TGTGCCAGCAGAGACTCCTATAATTCACCCCTCCACTTT
-,TRBJ2-7,TRBD2,TRBV6-5,CASTKGTSVAYEQYF,TGTGCCAGCACAAAGGGGACTAGCGTGGCCTACGAGCAGTACTTC
-,TRBJ2-1,TRBD2,TRBV5-8,CASNVGTSGSRSYNEQFF,TGTGCCAGCAACGTGGGGACTAGCGGGAGTAGATCCTACAATGAGCAGTTCTTC
-,TRBJ2-1,-,TRBV5-1,CASSLGTDDNEQFF,TGCGCCAGCAGCTTGGGTACCGACGATAATGAGCAGTTCTTC
-,TRBJ2-7,-,TRBV5-1,CASRTGGPSYNEQYF,TGCGCCAGCAGAACGGGCGGGCCCTCCTACAATGAGCAGTACTTC
many,TRBJ2-7,TRBD1,TRBV7-8,CASSPRTGASYEQYF,TGTGCCAGCAGCCCCCGTACAGGGGCCTCCTACGAGCAGTACTTC
few,TRBJ2-5,-,TRBV3-1,CASSQDWKETQYF,TGTGCCAGCAGCCAAGATTGGAAAGAGACCCAGTACTTC
-,TRBJ2-3,-,TRBV7-9,CASSFNVFEGSTGTQYF,TGTGCCAGCAGCTTCAACGTATTTGAAGGGAGCACAGGTACGCAGTATTTT
once,TRBJ1-6,TRBD1,TRBV10-3,CAIREGQGANPLHF,TGTGCCATCAGGGAGGGACAGGGGGCGAACCCCCTCCACTTT
many,TRBJ2-3,-,TRBV29-1,CSVEGQAAPDTQYF,TGCAGCGTTGAAGGGCAGGCTGCTCCGGATACGCAGTATTTT
few,TRBJ2-1,TRBD2,TRBV20-1,CSARDGQLAGVNEQFF,TGCAGTGCTAGAGACGGTCAACTAGCGGGGGTGAATGAGCAGTTCTTC
few,TRBJ2-1,TRBD2,TRBV25-1,CASDGTSGSYEQFF,TGTGCCAGCGACGGGACTAGCGGAAGCTATGAGCAGTTCTTC
few,TRBJ1-2,-,TRBV5-1,CASSLAGTGYGYTF,TGCGCCAGCAGCTTGGCCGGGACGGGCTATGGCTACACCTTC
-,TRBJ2-5,-,TRBV6-5,CATGPYRSLETQYF,TGTGCCACCGGCCCCTACAGGAGTTTGGAGACCCAGTACTTC
-,TRBJ2-1,TRBD1,TRBV20-1,CSANPGTGENNEQFF,TGCAGTGCTAACCCCGGGACAGGGGAAAACAATGAGCAGTTCTTC
-,TRBJ2-5,-,TRBV6-6,CASSTTRKGGGETQYF,TGTGCCAGCAGTACTACACGAAAGGGGGGCGGAGAGACCCAGTACTTC
-,TRBJ1-1,-,TRBV29-1,CSVVLTGVNTEAFF,TGCAGCGTAGTACTCACAGGCGTGAACACTGAAGCTTTCTTT
few,TRBJ2-5,TRBD1,TRBV29-1,CSVPQGAGKQETQYF,TGCAGCGTGCCACAGGGGGCAGGGAAGCAAGAGACCCAGTACTTC
-,TRBJ2-5,TRBD2,TRBV3-1,CASSQDVRGGQETQYF,TGTGCCAGCAGCCAAGATGTTCGGGGGGGCCAAGAGACCCAGTACTTC
-,TRBJ1-1,-,TRBV6-5,CASSYSNRENTEAFF,TGTGCCAGCAGTTACTCCAACAGGGAAAACACTGAAGCTTTCTTT
-,TRBJ2-7,TRBD2,TRBV10-2,CASRGTSGRFPLSYEQYF,TGCGCCAGCAGAGGGACTAGCGGGAGGTTCCCACTCTCCTACGAGCAGTACTTC
many,TRBJ1-2,-,TRBV24-1,CATSDGYGYTF,TGTGCCACCAGTGATGGCTATGGCTACACCTTC
-,TRBJ2-3,-,TRBV9,CASSPRGAGTDTQYF,TGTGCCAGCAGCCCCCGGGGGGCTGGCACAGATACGCAGTATTTT
few,TRBJ1-2,TRBD1,TRBV12-3/TRBV12-4,CASRPTGGDPHGYTF,TGTGCCAGCAGACCGACAGGGGGTGACCCCCATGGCTACACCTTC
-,TRBJ2-1,-,TRBV7-9,CASSHHGDSPYNEQFF,TGTGCCAGCAGCCACCATGGAGACAGTCCCTACAATGAGCAGTTCTTC
few,TRBJ2-3,TRBD2,TRBV4-1,CASSHRPDTGGPVTDTQYF,TGCGCCAGCAGCCATCGGCCCGACACGGGGGGGCCGGTCACAGATACGCAGTATTTT
-,TRBJ1-5,-,TRBV29-1,CTLLPSHTSNQPQHF,TGCACCCTTTTACCGAGTCACACTAGCAATCAGCCCCAGCATTTT
-,TRBJ2-1,-,TRBV7-9,CASSYNHEQFF,TGTGCCAGCAGCTACAACCATGAGCAGTTCTTT
-,TRBJ2-5,-,TRBV13,CASRHKSGTYQETQYF,TGTGCCAGTAGGCACAAGTCCGGGACGTACCAAGAGACCCAGTACTTC
-,TRBJ2-7,-,TRBV5-1,CASAPGGTVAAELYEQYF,TGCGCCAGCGCTCCCGGAGGGACAGTGGCTGCGGAATTGTACGAGCAGTACTTC
-,TRBJ1-2,-,TRBV10-3,CVTGGSNYGYTF,TGTGTCACCGGAGGGTCTAACTATGGCTACACCTTC